What follows are 20 T cell receptor beta chains derived from one specimen sequenced in a study of CD8 T cells in ankylosing spondylitis. TCRdb fed the 5' RACE reads into MiXCR, producing one record per CDR3 protein. The repertoire holds 750,000 to 850,000 distinct CDR3 sequences, 12% seen once, with roughly 0.51% in the top ten. What these receptors recognize is not known. General study findings and limits: Blood from ankylosing spondylitis patients appeared to carry a characteristic roughly eight-variant TCR beta motif.

Sequencing was performed on blood, either unsorted or a sorted T cell fraction (not recorded which). The origin of the receptors is a male donor with ankylosing spondylitis.

This clonotype has just a few counts. V is TRBV29-1 and J is TRBJ2-1, with TRBD2 matching over 7 bases. The germline gives CDR1 SQVTM, CDR2 ANQGSEA. This CDR3 has 15 residues. The trim removed 5 bases at V and 4 bases at J, leaving 11 bases unmatched. Written as DNA, the CDR3 is TGCAGCGTTTCGGGGGGAGGCAGTCGATACAATGAGCAGTTCTTC. This encodes CSVSGGGSRYNEQFF.

There are many counts of this clonotype. The gene calls are TRBV7-2 and TRBJ2-3; no firm D call. There are 13 residues in the CDR3. Germline lookup yields CDR1 SGHTA and CDR2 FQGNSA. Trimming pared 5 bases from V and 4 bases from J, leaving 10 bases between. The CDR3: CASSPTYSDTQYF. CDR3 DNA sequence: TGTGCCAGCAGCCCGACCTACTCAGATACGCAGTATTTT.

The table lists this clonotype with a few counts. The gene calls are TRBV6-1 and TRBJ2-7, with 7 positions matching TRBD2. Unmatched junction bases numbered 15, after V lost 6 bases and J lost 7 bases. This CDR3 is 15 amino acids long. CDR1 and CDR2 (germline): MNHNS, SASEGT. This CDR3 is CASSIAGGSVSEQYF. The CDR3 coding sequence is TGTGCCAGCAGCATAGCTGGCGGGAGCGTTTCTGAGCAGTACTTC.

The gene calls are TRBV20-1 and TRBJ1-2; TRBD1 matches 9 bases. Germline CDR1 reads DFQATT; CDR2 reads SNEGSKA (reference sequence). The V gene end was trimmed by 1 base and the J gene end by 4 bases; junction bases not matched to a gene: 7. CDR3 length: 15 residues. CDR3 nucleotide sequence: TGCAGTGCTAGAGGGGACAGGGCACAAAGCTATGGCTACACCTTC. This sequence encodes CSARGDRAQSYGYTF.

A few counts support this clonotype. The chain recombines TRBV20-1 with TRBJ1-4; D is unclear. This CDR3 has 14 residues. Per the germline V gene, CDR1 is DFQATT and CDR2 is SNEGSKA (reference sequence). The V gene lost 0 bases and the J gene lost 8 bases, with 13 bases spanning the gap. DNA for the CDR3: TGCAGTGCTAGAGATTCCCCGGGCTCCGAAAAACTGTTTTTT. Translation: CSARDSPGSEKLFF.

This clonotype occurred many times. The chain links TRBV20-1 to TRBJ1-2; no firm D call. CDR1 and CDR2 from the germline V gene are DFQATT and SNEGSKA (reference sequence). V gave up 1 base and J gave up 7 bases, with 7 bases separating them. CDR3 size: 11 residues. The CDR3: CSARVAGGYTF. In DNA, the CDR3 is TGCAGTGCTAGAGTCGCTGGTGGCTACACCTTC.

This clonotype was observed a few times. V gene TRBV5-1 combines with J gene TRBJ2-1; D possibly corresponds to TRBD2 (6 bases). The CDR3 sequence is 14 residues long. Germline CDR1 SGHRS, CDR2 YFSETQ. V was clipped by 0 bases and J by 10 bases, with 14 bases between them. In nucleotides, the CDR3 is TGCGCCAGCAGCTTGGAGGGGCGGACTAAGGAGCAGTTCTTC. Amino acids: CASSLEGRTKEQFF.

The chain combines TRBV2 with TRBJ2-7; 11 nucleotides line up with TRBD1. V dropped 7 bases and J dropped 10; count of bases not matched to a gene: 9. Germline CDR1 and CDR2: SNHLY and FYNNEI. CDR3 size: 13 residues. CDR3 DNA: TGTGCCAGCATTACGGGACAGGGGGTTCATCAGTACTTC. Protein product: CASITGQGVHQYF.

This clonotype was counted many times. V gene TRBV5-1 combines with J gene TRBJ2-2; 8 bases fit TRBD2. Trimming removed 4 bases from V and 3 bases from J; junction bases left unmatched: 5. The CDR3 is 15 residues long. Per germline, CDR1 SGHRS and CDR2 YFSETQ. The chain's CDR3 is CASSRGGADTGELFF. The CDR3 DNA follows: TGCGCCAGCAGCCGGGGGGGTGCGGACACCGGGGAGCTGTTTTTT. Full variable domain (outside the CDR3, taken from reference TRBV5-1 and TRBJ2-2): KAGVTQTPRYLIKTRGQQVTLSCSPISGHRSVSWYQQTPGQGLQFLFEYFSETQRNKGNFPGRFSGRQFSNSRSEMNVSTLELGDSALYLCASSRGGADTGELFFGEGSRLTVL.

This clonotype was observed a handful of times. The genes are TRBV28 and TRBJ2-5; 9 bases are shared with TRBD1. V dropped 4 bases and J dropped 5; count of bases not matched to a gene: 8. Germline-derived CDR1 and CDR2 are MDHEN and SYDVKM. The CDR3 is 15 amino acids. As DNA, the CDR3 is TGTGCCAGCAGTTCTGGGACAGGGTATGTCGAGACCCAGTACTTC. Amino acids: CASSSGTGYVETQYF.

The rearrangement uses TRBV20-1 and TRBJ1-5; 7 nucleotides match TRBD1. CDR1 DFQATT and CDR2 SNEGSKA come from the germline V gene (reference sequence). The CDR3 totals 14 residues. V dropped 3 bases and J dropped 9; count of bases not matched to a gene: 11. DNA for the CDR3: TGCAGTGCTAGTGGGATAGGGGGCGGGGGGCCCCAGCATTTT. Translating it yields CSASGIGGGGPQHF.

The gene calls are TRBV10-3 and TRBJ2-7, with D tentatively TRBD2 (5 bases). Trimming pared 8 bases from V and 2 bases from J, leaving 10 bases between. Germline CDR1 reads ENHRY; CDR2 reads SYGVKD. This CDR3 spans 12 amino acids. CDR3 DNA sequence: TGTGCCATCTCGTCGAGGGCCTACGAGCAGTACTTC. The encoded protein is CAISSRAYEQYF.

The chain joins TRBV10-3 to TRBJ2-2, with 10 bases that match TRBD1. The V segment lost 6 bases and the J segment 5 bases; nucleotides outside the gene matches: 12. CDR3 size: 17 residues. The germline V gene has CDR1 ENHRY and CDR2 SYGVKD. In DNA form, the CDR3 reads TGTGCCATCAGAGGACCGGGACAGGGGACGCGGACCGGGGAGCTGTTTTTT. Translation gives CAIRGPGQGTRTGELFF.

The chain uses TRBV5-1 and TRBJ2-7, with 9 bases lining up with TRBD2. Germline assignment: CDR1 SGHRS and CDR2 YFSETQ. This CDR3 contains 17 residues. V was clipped by 4 bases and J by 3 bases; unmatched bases: 14. CDR3 DNA sequence: TGCGCCAGCAGCCAAATAGCGGGAGTGTCTGCACTCTACGAGCAGTACTTC. Residues: CASSQIAGVSALYEQYF.

This clonotype was recorded only once. Being one base from a much bigger clone, this may be a read error. The V call is TRBV14, the J call TRBJ2-7, with no clear D. This CDR3 is 15 amino acids long. Germline values: CDR1 SGHDN, CDR2 FVKESK. The CDR3 region has the DNA TGTGACAGCAGCCGAGGTAGAACAGCCTACTACGAGCAGTACTTC. Translated, it gives CDSSRGRTAYYEQYF.

This clonotype has more than one count but fewer than ten. The rearrangement links TRBV20-1 to TRBJ2-7; 9 nucleotides line up with TRBD1. The germline gives CDR1 DFQATT, CDR2 SNEGSKA (reference sequence). V dropped 1 base and J dropped 3; count of bases not matched to a gene: 7. The CDR3 extends over 15 amino acids. The CDR3 nucleotides read TGCAGTGCTAGAGTTTCCCGGACAGGGGACTACGAGCAGTACTTC. Residues: CSARVSRTGDYEQYF.

This clonotype came up a few times. This rearrangement joins TRBV15 to TRBJ2-1; D may match TRBD1 or TRBD2 (5 bases each). CDR1 and CDR2 from the germline V gene are LNHNV and YYDKDF (reference sequence). V was clipped by 2 bases and J by 3 bases, with 11 bases between them. The CDR3 has 15 amino acids. Written as DNA, the CDR3 is TGTGCCACCAGCAGAACCGGGACCTACTACAATGAGCAGTTCTTC. Protein sequence: CATSRTGTYYNEQFF.

The chain couples TRBV15 to TRBJ1-2, with 8 bases identical to TRBD1. Trimming took 0 bases from V and 4 from J; bases not matched to a gene: 7. This CDR3 spans 16 amino acids. Germline CDR1 is LNHNV and CDR2 is YYDKDF (reference sequence). CDR3 amino acids: CATSRDGTGGSYGYTF. CDR3 bases: TGTGCCACCAGCAGAGATGGAACAGGGGGTTCCTATGGCTACACCTTC.

This clonotype was detected ten times or more. This sequence joins TRBV20-1 and TRBJ2-3; TRBD2 matches 11 bases. Germline V lookup: CDR1 DFQATT, CDR2 SNEGSKA (reference sequence). CDR3 size: 14 residues. J was trimmed by 6 bases and V by 1 base; bases with no gene match: 3. Here the CDR3 DNA reads TGCAGTGCTAGAGTACTAGCGGGGGCTGATACGCAGTATTTT. Translating gives CSARVLAGADTQYF.

This chain joins TRBV7-9 and TRBJ2-2, with a tentative D call TRBD1 (6 bases). The germline V gene has CDR1 SEHNR and CDR2 FQNEAQ (reference sequence). Deletions cut 5 bases from V and 3 bases from J, with 13 bases between. This CDR3 region has 15 residues. CDR3 amino acids: CASSAPRGHTGELFF. The CDR3 DNA is TGTGCCAGCAGCGCGCCCAGGGGACACACCGGGGAGCTGTTTTTT. Complete variable domain (other parts from reference TRBV7-9 and TRBJ2-2): DTGVSQNPRHKITKRGQNVTFRCDPISEHNRLYWYRQTLGQGPEFLTYFQNEAQLEKSRLLSDRFSAERPKGSFSTLEIQRTEQGDSAMYLCASSAPRGHTGELFFGEGSRLTVL.